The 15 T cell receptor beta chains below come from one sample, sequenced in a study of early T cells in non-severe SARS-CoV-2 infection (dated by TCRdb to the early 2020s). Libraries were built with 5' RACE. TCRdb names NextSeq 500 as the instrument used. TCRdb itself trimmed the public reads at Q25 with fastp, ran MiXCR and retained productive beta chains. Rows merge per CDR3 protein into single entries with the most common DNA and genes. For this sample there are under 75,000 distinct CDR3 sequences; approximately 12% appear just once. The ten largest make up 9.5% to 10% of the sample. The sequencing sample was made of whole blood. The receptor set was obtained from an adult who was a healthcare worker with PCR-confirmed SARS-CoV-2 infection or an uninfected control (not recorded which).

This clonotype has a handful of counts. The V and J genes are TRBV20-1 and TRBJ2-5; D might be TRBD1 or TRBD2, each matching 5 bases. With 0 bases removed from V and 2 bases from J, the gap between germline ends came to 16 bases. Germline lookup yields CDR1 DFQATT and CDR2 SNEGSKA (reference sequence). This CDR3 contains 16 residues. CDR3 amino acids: CSARDWGSKTQETQYF. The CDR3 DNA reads TGCAGTGCTAGAGATTGGGGGTCTAAGACTCAAGAGACCCAGTACTTC.

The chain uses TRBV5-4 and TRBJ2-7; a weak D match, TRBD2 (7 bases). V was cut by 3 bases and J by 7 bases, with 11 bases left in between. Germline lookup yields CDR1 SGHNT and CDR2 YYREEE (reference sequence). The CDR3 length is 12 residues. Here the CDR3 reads CASSWGGGEQYF. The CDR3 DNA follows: TGTGCCAGCAGCTGGGGGGGCGGTGAGCAGTACTTC.

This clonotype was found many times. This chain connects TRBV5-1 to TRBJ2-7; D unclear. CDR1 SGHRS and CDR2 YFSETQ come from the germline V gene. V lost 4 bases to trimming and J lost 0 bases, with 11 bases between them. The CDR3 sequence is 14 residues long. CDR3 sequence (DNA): TGCGCCAGCAGCATATCGACCACCTCCTACGAGCAGTACTTC. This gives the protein CASSISTTSYEQYF.

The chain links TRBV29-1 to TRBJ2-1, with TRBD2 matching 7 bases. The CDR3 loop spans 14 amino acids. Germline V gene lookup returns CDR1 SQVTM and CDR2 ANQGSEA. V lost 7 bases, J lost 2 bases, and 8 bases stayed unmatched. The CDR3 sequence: CSDLAVTPYNEQFF. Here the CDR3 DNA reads TGCAGCGACCTAGCGGTCACCCCCTACAATGAGCAGTTCTTC.

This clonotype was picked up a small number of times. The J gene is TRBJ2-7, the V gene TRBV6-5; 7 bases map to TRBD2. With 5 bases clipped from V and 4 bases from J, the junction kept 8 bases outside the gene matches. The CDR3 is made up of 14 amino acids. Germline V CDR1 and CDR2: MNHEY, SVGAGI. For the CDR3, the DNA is TGTGCCAGCAGTCCCACAGTGGGGGGGTACGAGCAGTACTTC. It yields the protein CASSPTVGGYEQYF.

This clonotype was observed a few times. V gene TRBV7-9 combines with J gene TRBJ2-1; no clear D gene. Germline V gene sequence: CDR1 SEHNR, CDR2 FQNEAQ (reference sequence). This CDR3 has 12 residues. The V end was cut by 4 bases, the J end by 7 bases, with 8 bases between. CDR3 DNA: TGTGCCAGCAGCTCGAAGTGGAATGAGCAGTTCTTC. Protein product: CASSSKWNEQFF. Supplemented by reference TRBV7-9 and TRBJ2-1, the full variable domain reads DTGVSQNPRHKITKRGQNVTFRCDPISEHNRLYWYRQTLGQGPEFLTYFQNEAQLEKSRLLSDRFSAERPKGSFSTLEIQRTEQGDSAMYLCASSSKWNEQFFGPGTRLTVL.

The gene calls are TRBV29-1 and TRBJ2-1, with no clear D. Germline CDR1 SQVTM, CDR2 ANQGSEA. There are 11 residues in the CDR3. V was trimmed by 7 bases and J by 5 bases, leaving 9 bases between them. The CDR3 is CSADRNNEQFF. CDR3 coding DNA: TGCAGCGCGGACCGCAACAATGAGCAGTTCTTC.

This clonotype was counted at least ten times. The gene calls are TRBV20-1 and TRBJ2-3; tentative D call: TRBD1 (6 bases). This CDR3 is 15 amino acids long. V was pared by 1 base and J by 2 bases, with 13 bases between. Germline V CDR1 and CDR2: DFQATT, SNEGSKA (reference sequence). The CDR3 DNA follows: TGCAGTGCTAGAGTGTATGGACAGTCCACAGATACGCAGTATTTT. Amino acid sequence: CSARVYGQSTDTQYF.

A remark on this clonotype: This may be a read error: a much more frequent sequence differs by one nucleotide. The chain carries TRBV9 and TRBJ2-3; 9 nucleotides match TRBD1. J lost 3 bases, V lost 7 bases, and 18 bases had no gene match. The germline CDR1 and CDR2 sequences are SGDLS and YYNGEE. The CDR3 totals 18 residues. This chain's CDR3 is CASSPRPLLTGGTDTQYF. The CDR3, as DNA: TGTGCCAGCTCACCCCGTCCTCTCCTGACAGGGGGGACAGATACGCAGTATTTT.

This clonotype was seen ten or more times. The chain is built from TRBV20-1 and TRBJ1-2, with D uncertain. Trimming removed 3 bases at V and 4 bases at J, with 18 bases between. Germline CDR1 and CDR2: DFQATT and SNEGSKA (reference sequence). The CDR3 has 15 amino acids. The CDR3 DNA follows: TGCAGTGCTAGTTGGGATATACCCGGTGCCTATGGCTACACCTTC. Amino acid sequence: CSASWDIPGAYGYTF.

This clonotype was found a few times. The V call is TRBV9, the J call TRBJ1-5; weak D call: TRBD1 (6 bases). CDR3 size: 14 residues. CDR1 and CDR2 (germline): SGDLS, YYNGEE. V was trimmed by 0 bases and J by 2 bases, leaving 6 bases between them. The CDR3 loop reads CASSVAGGNQPQHF. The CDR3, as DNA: TGTGCCAGCAGCGTAGCAGGGGGCAATCAGCCCCAGCATTTT.

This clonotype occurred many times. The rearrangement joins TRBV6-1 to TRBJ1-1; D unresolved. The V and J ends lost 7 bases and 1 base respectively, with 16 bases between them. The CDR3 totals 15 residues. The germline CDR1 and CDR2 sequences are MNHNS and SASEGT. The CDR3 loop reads CASTPDLKSNTEAFF. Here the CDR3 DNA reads TGTGCCAGCACTCCGGACCTGAAATCGAACACTGAAGCTTTCTTT.

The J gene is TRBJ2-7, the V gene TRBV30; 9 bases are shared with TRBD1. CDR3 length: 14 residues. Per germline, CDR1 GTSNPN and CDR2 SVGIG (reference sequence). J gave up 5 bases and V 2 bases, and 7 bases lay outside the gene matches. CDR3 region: CAWSPGTGLDEQYF. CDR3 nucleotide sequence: TGTGCCTGGAGTCCTGGGACAGGGTTAGACGAGCAGTACTTC.

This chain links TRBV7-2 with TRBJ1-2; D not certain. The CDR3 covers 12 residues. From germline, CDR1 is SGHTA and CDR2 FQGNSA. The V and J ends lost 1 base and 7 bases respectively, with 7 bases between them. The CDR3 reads CASSLGWAGYTF. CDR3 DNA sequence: TGTGCCAGCAGCTTAGGGTGGGCTGGCTACACCTTC.

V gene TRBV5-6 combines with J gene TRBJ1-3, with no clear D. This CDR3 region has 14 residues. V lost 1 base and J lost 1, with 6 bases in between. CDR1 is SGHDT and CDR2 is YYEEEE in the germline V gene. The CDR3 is CASSLRASGNTIYF. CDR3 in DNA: TGTGCCAGCAGCTTGAGGGCTTCTGGAAACACCATATATTTT. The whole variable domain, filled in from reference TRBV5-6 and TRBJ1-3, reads DAGVTQSPTHLIKTRGQQVTLRCSPKSGHDTVSWYQQALGQGPQFIFQYYEEEERQRGNFPDRFSGHQFPNYSSELNVNALLLGDSALYLCASSLRASGNTIYFGEGSWLTVV.